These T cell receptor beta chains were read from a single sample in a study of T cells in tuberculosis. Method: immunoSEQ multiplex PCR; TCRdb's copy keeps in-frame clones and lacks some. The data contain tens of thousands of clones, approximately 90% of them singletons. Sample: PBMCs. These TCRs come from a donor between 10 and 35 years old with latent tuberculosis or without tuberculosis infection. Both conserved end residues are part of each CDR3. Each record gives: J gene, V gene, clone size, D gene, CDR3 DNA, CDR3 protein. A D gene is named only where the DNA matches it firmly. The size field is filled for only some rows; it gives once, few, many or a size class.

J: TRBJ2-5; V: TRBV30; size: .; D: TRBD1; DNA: TGTGCCTGGGCTAAGACAGGGGGTCAAGAGACCCAGTACTTC; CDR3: CAWAKTGGQETQYF
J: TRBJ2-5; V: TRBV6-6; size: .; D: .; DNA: TGTGCCAGCAGTTATGGGGCATGGGAGACCCAGTACTTC; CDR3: CASSYGAWETQYF
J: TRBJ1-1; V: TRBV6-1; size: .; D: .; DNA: TGTGCCAGCAGGACAGGAATGAACACTGAAGCTTTCTTT; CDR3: CASRTGMNTEAFF
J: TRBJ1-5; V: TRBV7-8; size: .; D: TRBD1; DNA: TGTGCCAGCAGCTTCCGGGACAGAGATCAGCCCCAGCATTTT; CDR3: CASSFRDRDQPQHF
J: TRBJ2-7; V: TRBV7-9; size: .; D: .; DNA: TGTGCCAGCAGCTTAGCGGTTAGCGAGCAGTACTTC; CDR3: CASSLAVSEQYF
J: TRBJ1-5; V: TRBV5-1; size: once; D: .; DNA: TGCGCCAGCAGTTCAGGGTATAGTGATCAGCCCCAGCATTTT; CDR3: CASSSGYSDQPQHF
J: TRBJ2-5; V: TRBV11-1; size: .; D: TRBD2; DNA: TGTGCCAGCAGCTTCGGCGGTAGCGGGATTATGGGGTGGGAGACCCAGTACTTC; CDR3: CASSFGGSGIMGWETQYF
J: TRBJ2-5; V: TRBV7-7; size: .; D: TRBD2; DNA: TGTGCCAGCAGTCGCGGACTAGCGGGAGTCCCAGAGACCCAGTACTTC; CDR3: CASSRGLAGVPETQYF
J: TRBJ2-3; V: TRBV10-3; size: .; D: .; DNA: TGTGCCATCAGTGGCAGGGGGGTCTATAATAGCACAGATACGCAGTATTTT; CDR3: CAISGRGVYNSTDTQYF
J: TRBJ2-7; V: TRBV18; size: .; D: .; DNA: TGTGCCAGCTCACCTCGGTCTGCTATCGAGCAGTACTTC; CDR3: CASSPRSAIEQYF
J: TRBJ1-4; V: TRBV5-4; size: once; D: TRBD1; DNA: TGTGCCAGCAGCCCCGCGGGACAGAATAATGAAAAACTGTTTTTT; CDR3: CASSPAGQNNEKLFF
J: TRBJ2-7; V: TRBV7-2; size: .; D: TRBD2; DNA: TGTGCCAGCAGCTTAGGCCCCGCGAGACTAGCGGGGGGCCCCTACGAGCAGTACTTC; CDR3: CASSLGPARLAGGPYEQYF
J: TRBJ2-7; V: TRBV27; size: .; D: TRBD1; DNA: TGTGCCACTCTAGGACCGGGACAGGGGAGGGAGGACGAGCAGTACTTC; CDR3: CATLGPGQGREDEQYF
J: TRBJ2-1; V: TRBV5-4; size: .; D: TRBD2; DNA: TGTGCCAGCAGCTTGGGACTAGCGCTGAGCTCCTACAATGAGCAGTTCTTC; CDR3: CASSLGLALSSYNEQFF
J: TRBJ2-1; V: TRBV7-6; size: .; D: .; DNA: TGTGCCAGCAGCTTAGAGGCACAACCAAACTATTACAATGAGCAGTTCTTC; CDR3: CASSLEAQPNYYNEQFF
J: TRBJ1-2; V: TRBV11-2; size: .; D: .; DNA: TGTGCCAGCAGCTTAGGGTCCCCGGGCTATGGCTACACCTTC; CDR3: CASSLGSPGYGYTF
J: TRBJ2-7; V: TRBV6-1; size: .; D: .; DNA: TGTGCCAGCACCCCTCCCGGGGGGCCATCCTACGAGCAGTACTTC; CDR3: CASTPPGGPSYEQYF
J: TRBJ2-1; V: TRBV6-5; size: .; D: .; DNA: TGTGCCAGCAGTTACTCGCGGTACAATGAGCAGTTCTTC; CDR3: CASSYSRYNEQFF
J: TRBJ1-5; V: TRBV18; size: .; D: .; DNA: TGTGCCAGCTCACCCACATCAAACCGGGATCAGCCCCAGCATTTT; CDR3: CASSPTSNRDQPQHF
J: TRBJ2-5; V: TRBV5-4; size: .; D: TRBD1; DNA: TGTGCCAGCAGCCCGGGACAGGGTTTGAAAGAGACCCAGTACTTC; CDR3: CASSPGQGLKETQYF
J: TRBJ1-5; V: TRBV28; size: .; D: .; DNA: TGTGCCAGCAGTTTTCTCACAGGGAAATATAGCAATCAGCCCCAGCATTTT; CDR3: CASSFLTGKYSNQPQHF
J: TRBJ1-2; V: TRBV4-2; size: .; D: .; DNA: TGTGCCAGCAGCCAAAACAGGAGGGGACACTATGGCTACACCTTC; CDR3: CASSQNRRGHYGYTF
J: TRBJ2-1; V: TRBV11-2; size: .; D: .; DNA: TGTGCCAGCAGCTCCGGGTCCTACTTTCAGTTCTTC; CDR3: CASSSGSYFQFF
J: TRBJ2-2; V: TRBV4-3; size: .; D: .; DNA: TGCGCCAGCAGCCACAGTACTGGGGGGGCTGGGGACACCGGGGAGCTGTTTTTT; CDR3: CASSHSTGGAGDTGELFF
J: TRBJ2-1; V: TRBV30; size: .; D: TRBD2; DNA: TGTGCCTGGAGTGTACAACTAGCGGGAGGGGTCTTC; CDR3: CAWSVQLAGGVF
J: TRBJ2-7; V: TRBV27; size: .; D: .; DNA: TGTGCCAGCAGTTTAGCCGGGGTGCTCTCCTACGAGCAGTACTTC; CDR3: CASSLAGVLSYEQYF
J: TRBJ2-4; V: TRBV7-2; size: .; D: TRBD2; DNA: TGTGCCAGCAGCCCGGTAGCGGGAAACATTCAGTACTTC; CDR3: CASSPVAGNIQYF
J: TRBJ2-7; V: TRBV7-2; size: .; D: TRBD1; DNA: TGTGCCAGCGGCGCAGGGGGCTTGGCAACCTACGAGCAGTACTTC; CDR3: CASGAGGLATYEQYF
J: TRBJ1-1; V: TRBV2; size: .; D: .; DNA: TGTGCCAGCAGCCAAGACAGGAGACTTGAAGCTTTCTTT; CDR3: CASSQDRRLEAFF
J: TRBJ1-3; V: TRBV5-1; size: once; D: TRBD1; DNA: TGCGCCAGCAGCCTGGACAGGTCTGAAATACGAAATTGGAACCCTGGAAACACCATATATTTT; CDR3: CASSLDRSEIRNWNPGNTIYF
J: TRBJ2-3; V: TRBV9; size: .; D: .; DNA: TGTGCCAGCAGCCCCCGCGCGGGTAGCACAGATACGCAGTATTTT; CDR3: CASSPRAGSTDTQYF
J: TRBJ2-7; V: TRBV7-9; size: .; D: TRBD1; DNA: TGTGCCAGCAGCTTGAGGACAGGTCCCTACGAGCAGTACTTC; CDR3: CASSLRTGPYEQYF
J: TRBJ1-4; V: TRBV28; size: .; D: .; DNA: TGTGCCAGCAGTTTGTTGGGGGGGGAGAATGAAAAACTGTTTTTT; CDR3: CASSLLGGENEKLFF
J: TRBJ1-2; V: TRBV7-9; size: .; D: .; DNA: TGTGCCAGCAGCTTCGGACGGGGCTATGGCTACACCTTC; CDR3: CASSFGRGYGYTF
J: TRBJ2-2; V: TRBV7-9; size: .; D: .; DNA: TGTGCCTCTCCGGGACTGGGTTTGGGGACCGGGGAGCTGTTTTTT; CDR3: CASPGLGLGTGELFF
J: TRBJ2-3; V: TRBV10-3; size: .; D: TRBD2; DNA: TGTGCCATTAGCGGGAGTACAGATACGCAGTATTTT; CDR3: CAISGSTDTQYF
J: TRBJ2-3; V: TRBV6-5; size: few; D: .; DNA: TGTGCCAGCAGTTTTAATGGAGGCACAGATACGCAGTATTTT; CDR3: CASSFNGGTDTQYF
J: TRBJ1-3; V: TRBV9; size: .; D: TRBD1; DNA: TGTGCCAGCAGCGATAACAGGGGGTACTCTGGAAACACCATATATTTT; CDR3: CASSDNRGYSGNTIYF
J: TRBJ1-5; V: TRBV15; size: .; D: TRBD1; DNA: TGTGCCACCAGCAGAGGACAGGGGGCGGGGTATGTTCAGCCCCAGCATTTT; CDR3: CATSRGQGAGYVQPQHF
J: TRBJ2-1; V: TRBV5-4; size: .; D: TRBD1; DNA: TGTGCCAGCAGCTTAGGGGACAGGGGGCTGTATGAGCAGTTCTTC; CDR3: CASSLGDRGLYEQFF
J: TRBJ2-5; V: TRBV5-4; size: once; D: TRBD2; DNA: TGTGCCAGCAGCTTGGCCCCACTAGCGGGACGGACGGAGACCCAGTACTTC; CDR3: CASSLAPLAGRTETQYF
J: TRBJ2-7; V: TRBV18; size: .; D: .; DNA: TGTGCCAGCTCCCCTCCGACGGCCGGGACCTACGAGCAGTACTTC; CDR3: CASSPPTAGTYEQYF
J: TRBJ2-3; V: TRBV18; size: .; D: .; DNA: TGTGCCAGCTCACCACAGAGGGCCACAGATACGCAGTATTTT; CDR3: CASSPQRATDTQYF
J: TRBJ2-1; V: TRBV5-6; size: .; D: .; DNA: TGTGCCAGCAGGGCAGGACTGTACAATGAGCAGTTCTTC; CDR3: CASRAGLYNEQFF
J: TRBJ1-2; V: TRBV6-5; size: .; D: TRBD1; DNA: TGTGCCACCCTCGACAGGGTTGGCTACACCTTC; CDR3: CATLDRVGYTF
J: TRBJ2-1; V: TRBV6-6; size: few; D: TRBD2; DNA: TGTGCCAGCACTAGCGGAAGCTCCTACAATGAGCAGTTCTTC; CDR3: CASTSGSSYNEQFF
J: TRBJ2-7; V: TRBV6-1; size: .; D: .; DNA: TGTGCCAGCAGCCGACAGGACTCGACCGCCTACGAGCAGTACTTC; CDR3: CASSRQDSTAYEQYF
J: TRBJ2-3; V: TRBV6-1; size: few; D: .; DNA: TGTGCCAGCAGTTCTGCTAGGCCAGATACGCAGTATTTT; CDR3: CASSSARPDTQYF
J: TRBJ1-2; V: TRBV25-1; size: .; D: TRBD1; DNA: TGTGCCAGCAGTGTGGGACAGTTTAACTATGGCTACACCTTC; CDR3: CASSVGQFNYGYTF
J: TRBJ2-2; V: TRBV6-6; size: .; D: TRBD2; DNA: TGTGCCAGCAGTTACGGGTACCAGCGGGAGGGCCCGGAGCTGTTTTTT; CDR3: CASSYGYQREGPELFF
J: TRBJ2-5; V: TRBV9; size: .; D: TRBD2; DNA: TGTGCCAGCAGCCCCCAGAGGCTAGCGGGGCAAGAGACCCAGTACTTC; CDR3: CASSPQRLAGQETQYF
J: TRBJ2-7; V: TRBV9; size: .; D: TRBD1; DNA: TGTGCCAGCAGCGTTCAGACAGGGTCTATCTACGAGCAGTACTTC; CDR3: CASSVQTGSIYEQYF
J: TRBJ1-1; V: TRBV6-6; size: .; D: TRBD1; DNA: TGTGCCAGCAGACGACAGGGACCCCATGGCGGGACTGAAGCTTTCTTT; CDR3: CASRRQGPHGGTEAFF
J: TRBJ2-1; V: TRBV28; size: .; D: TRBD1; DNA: TGTGCCAGCAGTTTAAGTGGGACAGGGGTCTATGAGCAGTTCTTC; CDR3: CASSLSGTGVYEQFF
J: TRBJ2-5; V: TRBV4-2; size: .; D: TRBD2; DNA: TGTGCCAGCAGCCATGTTAGCGGGAGGGGTCAAGAGACCCAGTACTTC; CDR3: CASSHVSGRGQETQYF
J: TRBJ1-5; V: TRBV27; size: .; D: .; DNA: TGTGCCAGCAGGTTACAGGGAATTGGCAATCAGCCCCAGCATTTT; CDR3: CASRLQGIGNQPQHF
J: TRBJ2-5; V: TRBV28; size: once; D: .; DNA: TGTGCCAGCAGCTTCACCCCGGTCGCTTGGGAGACCCAGTACTTC; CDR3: CASSFTPVAWETQYF
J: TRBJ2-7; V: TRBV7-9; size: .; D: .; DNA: TGTGCCAGCAGCTTGAGGAATTACGAGCAGTACTTC; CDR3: CASSLRNYEQYF
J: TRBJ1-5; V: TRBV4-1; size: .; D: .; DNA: TGCGCCAGCAGCCAAGGCAGGAATAGCAATCAGCCCCAGCATTTT; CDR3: CASSQGRNSNQPQHF
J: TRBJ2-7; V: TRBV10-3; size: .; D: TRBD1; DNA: TGTGCCATCAGAGCGGGACAGGGAATTTACGAGCAGTACTTC; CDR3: CAIRAGQGIYEQYF